These 6 T cell receptor beta chains share one sample of origin, sequenced in a study of cytomegalovirus exposure and HLA in healthy donors. Primers for the PCR totalled 60 Vbeta and 13 Jbeta. Here immunoSEQ multiplex PCR was the method, and the copy in TCRdb shows in-frame clones only, minus some. The table includes about 200,000 clones, 80% to 85% detected once. The sequencing input was PBMCs. The receptors come from a woman aged 18-35 years in good health and CMV-seronegative.

This clone was detected only once. V usage is TRBV19 and J usage is TRBJ1-3; perhaps TRBD1 as D (6 bases). CDR3 length: 14 residues. Trimming removed 9 bases at V and 9 bases at J, with 21 bases between. Germline V gene data show CDR1 as LNHDA and CDR2 as SQIVND (reference sequence). DNA for the CDR3: TGTGCCAGATCCTTAGAAGGGGGACCGGCCACCATATATTTT. This gives the protein CARSLEGGPATIYF.

The table lists this clone with a count of one. This chain connects TRBV19 to TRBJ1-1; D gene unclear. The germline V gene has CDR1 LNHDA and CDR2 SQIVND (reference sequence). Between the trimmed V and J ends, which lost 1 base and 0 bases, there was a span of 9 bases. This CDR3 comprises 15 residues. CDR3 loop: CASSIGAGLNTEAFF. DNA of the CDR3: TGTGCCAGTAGTATAGGGGCGGGGTTGAACACTGAAGCTTTCTTT.

This rearrangement joins TRBV10-2 to TRBJ2-7; D perhaps matches TRBD2 (5 bases). V lost 8 bases and J lost 3, with 8 bases in between. Germline V gene lookup returns CDR1 WSHSY and CDR2 SAAADI. The CDR3 has 11 residues. CDR3 nucleotides: TGCGCCAGCGCGGGTGGCTACGAGCAGTACTTC. Its translation is CASAGGYEQYF.

The chain has TRBV5-5 and TRBJ2-3, with TRBD1 matching 7 bases. The germline CDR1 and CDR2 sequences are SGHKS and YYEKEE (reference sequence). The junction had 8 bases not matched to a gene; V was cut back by 0 bases and J by 7 bases. The CDR3 runs to 15 residues. The CDR3 region has the DNA TGTGCCAGCAGCTTGGAACAGGGGCTTGTTAATACGCAGTATTTT. Translated: CASSLEQGLVNTQYF.

Only one count was recorded for this clone. Sequence at one end of the junction differs from germline and may be a read error. The chain combines TRBV7-9 with TRBJ1-5; TRBD1 agrees at 10 bases. CDR1 SEHNR and CDR2 FQNEAQ come from the germline V gene (reference sequence). This CDR3 spans 15 amino acids. CDR3 nucleotide sequence: TGTTCCAGCAGTCGACCCGGGACAGGGGAACAGCCCCAGCATTTT. It specifies CSSSRPGTGEQPQHF.

This clone was found once. The chain is built from TRBV4-1 and TRBJ2-7, with 8 bases fitting TRBD2. This CDR3 has 15 residues. CDR1 is MGHRA, CDR2 YSYEKL, per germline. After removal of 1 base from V and 4 bases from J, the junction contained 6 bases not matched to a gene. CDR3 protein: CASSQAAGGGYEQYF. As DNA, the CDR3 is TGCGCCAGCAGCCAAGCCGCGGGAGGTGGGTACGAGCAGTACTTC.